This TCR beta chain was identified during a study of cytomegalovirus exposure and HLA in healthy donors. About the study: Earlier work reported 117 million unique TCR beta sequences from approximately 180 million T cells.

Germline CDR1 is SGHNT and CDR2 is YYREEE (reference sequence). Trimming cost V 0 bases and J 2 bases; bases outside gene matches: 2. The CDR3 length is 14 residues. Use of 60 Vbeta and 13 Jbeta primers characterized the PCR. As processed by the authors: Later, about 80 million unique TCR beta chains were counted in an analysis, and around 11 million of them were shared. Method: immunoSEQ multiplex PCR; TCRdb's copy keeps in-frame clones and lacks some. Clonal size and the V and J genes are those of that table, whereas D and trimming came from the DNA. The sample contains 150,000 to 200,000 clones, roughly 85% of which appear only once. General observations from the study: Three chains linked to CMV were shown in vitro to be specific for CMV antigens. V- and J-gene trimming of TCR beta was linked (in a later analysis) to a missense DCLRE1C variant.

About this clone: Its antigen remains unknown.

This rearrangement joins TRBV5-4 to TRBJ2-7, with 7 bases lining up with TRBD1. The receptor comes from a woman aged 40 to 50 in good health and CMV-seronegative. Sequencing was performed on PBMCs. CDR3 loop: CASSLVTGAYEQYF. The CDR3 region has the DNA TGTGCCAGCAGCTTGGTTACAGGGGCCTACGAGCAGTACTTC. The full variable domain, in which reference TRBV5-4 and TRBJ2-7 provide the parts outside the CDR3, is ETGVTQSPTHLIKTRGQQVTLRCSSQSGHNTVSWYQQALGQGPQFIFQYYREEENGRGNFPPRFSGLQFPNYSSELNVNALELDDSALYLCASSLVTGAYEQYFGPGTRLTVT.